This T cell receptor beta chain was sequenced in a study of T cell responses to AZD1222 COVID-19 vaccine. About the study: Investigators merged groups given second doses at roughly 4 or roughly 12 weeks. Regarding the study as a whole: The donors showed a predominance of white British ancestry and of females, with possible underestimation of clonal diversity.

TCRdb keeps only in-frame clones here, not all; method: immunoSEQ multiplex PCR. The sample records fewer than 120,000 clones, 87% being singletons. Of note for this clone: The antigen is undetermined.

Trimming removed 2 bases from V and 8 bases from J, with 7 bases in between. The CDR3 totals 12 residues. Looked up from germline, CDR1 is LGHNT and CDR2 is FRNRAP. The chain uses TRBV12-5 and TRBJ2-1; D perhaps matches TRBD2 (6 bases). Sequencing used peripheral blood, obtained on day 0 of AZD1222 vaccination. This sequence was found in an adult in good health. As DNA, the CDR3 is TGTGCTAGTGGTTTGTGGGGGGATGAGCAGTTCTTC. Translating gives CASGLWGDEQFF. Together with reference TRBV12-5 and TRBJ2-1, the CDR3 gives the full variable domain: DARVTQTPRHKVTEMGQEVTMRCQPILGHNTVFWYRQTMMQGLELLAYFRNRAPLDDSGMPKDRFSAEMPDATLATLKIQPSEPRDSAVYFCASGLWGDEQFFGPGTRLTVL.